The rows below give T cell receptor beta chains drawn from one sample of a study of cytomegalovirus exposure and HLA in healthy donors. TCRdb's copy holds only in-frame clones and misses some; the assay was immunoSEQ multiplex PCR. Of over 150,000 clones in the sample, 80% to 85% were seen once. Sequencing was performed on PBMCs. These receptors all come from a man aged 50 to 60 in good health and CMV-seronegative. The CDR3 runs from the conserved cysteine through the conserved F or W. D genes are given only for firm matches. For some rows the clone size is stated as once, few or many, or as a class when expanded; others skip it.

abundance	v_gene	j_gene	len	d_gene	CDR3nt	CDR3aa
once	TRBV19	TRBJ2-7	11	-	TGTGCCAGTAGTAGCGGGTCGAGCCTCCTCTTC	CASSSGSSLLF
-	TRBV5-1	TRBJ2-7	16	-	TGCGCCAGCAGCTTGCCCCAGGGATTGCCCTCCTACGAGCAGTACTTC	CASSLPQGLPSYEQYF
-	TRBV2	TRBJ1-5	15	TRBD1	TGTGCCAGCAGTGGTGGACAGGGCCAAGGGCGGCCCCAGCATTTT	CASSGGQGQGRPQHF
-	TRBV12-5	TRBJ1-1	16	TRBD1	TGTGCTAGTGGTTTATATGCCGGGACAGGGAACACTGAAGCTTTCTTT	CASGLYAGTGNTEAFF
-	TRBV7-2	TRBJ2-5	12	-	TGTGCCAGCAGCTTAGATAAGCGGACCCAGTACTTC	CASSLDKRTQYF
-	TRBV28	TRBJ1-2	14	-	TGTGCCAGCAGTTTGACAGCCCTAGGTGCTGGCTACACCTTC	CASSLTALGAGYTF
-	TRBV28	TRBJ1-4	16	-	TGTGCCAGCAGTTTACTCGGCGCGGGCATTAATGAAAAACTGTTTTTT	CASSLLGAGINEKLFF
few	TRBV27	TRBJ1-1	14	-	TGTGCCAGCAGCCTTGAGGGAGGGCACGCACAAGCTTTCTTT	CASSLEGGHAQAFF
-	TRBV6-1	TRBJ1-2	13	-	TGTGCCAGCAAAAAGACTGGGGCAGCTGGCTACACCTTC	CASKKTGAAGYTF
-	TRBV18	TRBJ1-1	12	TRBD1	TGTGCCAGCTCGCCGAACAGGGGGCAAGCTTTCTTT	CASSPNRGQAFF
-	TRBV7-9	TRBJ1-2	12	-	TGTTCCAGCAGCTTGCCCAGCGATGGCTACACCTTC	CSSSLPSDGYTF
-	TRBV19	TRBJ1-4	10	-	TGTGCCAGAGGGGTTGAAAAACTGTTTTTT	CARGVEKLFF
-	TRBV18	TRBJ2-7	15	TRBD1	TGTGCCAGCTCACGGGGGACAGGGGGCTCCTACGAGCAGTACTTC	CASSRGTGGSYEQYF
once	TRBV18	TRBJ2-7	14	-	TGTGCCAGCTCCCACCCCCAGCGGCCCTACGAGCAGTACTTC	CASSHPQRPYEQYF
few	TRBV4-3	TRBJ1-1	15	TRBD1	TGCGCCAGCAGCCCCATCGGACAGGCCGGCACTGAAGCTTTCTTT	CASSPIGQAGTEAFF
-	TRBV5-1	TRBJ2-1	17	TRBD2	TGCGCCAGCAGCCTCGGACTAGCGGGAGAGGGCGACAATGAGCAGTTCTTC	CASSLGLAGEGDNEQFF
-	TRBV28	TRBJ2-3	16	TRBD2	TGTGCCAGCAGTCTCCAGCGGGGGCGGGAGTGGTATACGCAGTATTTT	CASSLQRGREWYTQYF
few	TRBV6-5	TRBJ1-1	15	TRBD1	TGTGCCAGTCTACCCCCGGGACAGTCGAACACTGAAGCTTTCTTT	CASLPPGQSNTEAFF
few	TRBV6-6	TRBJ2-2	15	-	TGTGCCAGCACCAGACCAAGCGGTAACACCGGGGAGCTGTTTTTT	CASTRPSGNTGELFF
-	TRBV18	TRBJ2-7	14	TRBD1	TGTGCCAGCTCACGGGATAACAGGGGCTACGAGCAGTACTTC	CASSRDNRGYEQYF
once	TRBV6-1	TRBJ1-5	13	-	TGTGCCAGCAGTCAGCGTCCGGACGGGGCCCAGCATTTT	CASSQRPDGAQHF
-	TRBV28	TRBJ2-7	15	-	TGTGCCAGCAGGACCGACAGGACCAGCTCCTACGAGCAGTACTTC	CASRTDRTSSYEQYF
-	TRBV6-6	TRBJ1-2	16	-	TGTGCCAGCAGTTACTCAGGGGCCAAGCTTAACTATGGCTACACCTTC	CASSYSGAKLNYGYTF
-	TRBV28	TRBJ1-5	14	-	TGTGCCAGCACACGGGGGGGGAGGAATCAGCCCCAGCATTTT	CASTRGGRNQPQHF
-	TRBV5-1	TRBJ2-5	17	TRBD2	TGCGCCAGCACTGGGGGGACTAGCGGGGCCAACCAAGAGACCCAGTACTTC	CASTGGTSGANQETQYF
-	TRBV10-1	TRBJ1-2	13	TRBD1	TGCGCCAGCACTTGGACAGGGGGCGGTGGCTACACCTTC	CASTWTGGGGYTF
once	TRBV7-2	TRBJ1-5	16	-	TGTGCCAGCAGCCCCTCGACAGGAATAAGCAATCAGCCCCAGCATTTT	CASSPSTGISNQPQHF